The clone carrying this T cell receptor beta chain was picked up many times. Its specificity is not known. The V end was cut by 2 bases, the J end by 0 bases, with 5 bases between. The CDR3 length is 13 residues. The sample comes from a study of tumor-infiltrating lymphocytes in primary liver carcinoma. Turning to the study itself: Patients comprised men and women whose ages fell between 30 and 69 years.

Findings and limits, study-wide: Without sorting, CD4+ versus CD8+ T cell repertoires were not compared.

Out of unsorted whole blood came the blood RNA, and germline DNA was extracted as well. Starting material of 450 to 500 ng total RNA yielded TCR beta cDNA via a constant-region primer. Investigators got TCR beta libraries out of three nested multiplex PCR rounds, done with slightly modified ARM-PCR. The first two PCR rounds used TRBV1-TRBV30 forward primers with a C-beta reverse primer, nine to eleven cycles each. TCRdb recomputed calls from the multiplex PCR reads with MiXCR, one row per CDR3 protein. The sample has 310,000 or so distinct CDR3 sequences; 65% are singletons. This sequence was found in a man aged 35 to 55 with primary liver carcinoma and hepatitis B virus infection. Sequences were obtained from peripheral blood. This chain links TRBV12-3 or TRBV12-4 with TRBJ2-7; no definite D call. The DNA for the CDR3 is TGTGCCAGCAGTTTACGCAGCTCCTACGAGCAGTACTTC. Protein product: CASSLRSSYEQYF.